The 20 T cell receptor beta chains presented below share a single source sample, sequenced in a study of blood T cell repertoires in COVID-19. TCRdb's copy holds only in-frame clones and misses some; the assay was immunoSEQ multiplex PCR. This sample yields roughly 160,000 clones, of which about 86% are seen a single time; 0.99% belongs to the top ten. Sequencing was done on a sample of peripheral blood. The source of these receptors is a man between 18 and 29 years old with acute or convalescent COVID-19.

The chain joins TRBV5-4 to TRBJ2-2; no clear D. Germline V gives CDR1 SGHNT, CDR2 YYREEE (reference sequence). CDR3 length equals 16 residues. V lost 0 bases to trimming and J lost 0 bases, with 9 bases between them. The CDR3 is CASSLEQQTNTGELFF. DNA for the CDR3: TGTGCCAGCAGCTTGGAACAGCAGACGAACACCGGGGAGCTGTTTTTT.

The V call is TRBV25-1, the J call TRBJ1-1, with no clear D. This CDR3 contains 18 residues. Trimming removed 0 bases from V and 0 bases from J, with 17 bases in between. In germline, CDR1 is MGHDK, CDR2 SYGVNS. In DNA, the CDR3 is TGTGCCAGCAGTGAATATTTTTGTGGGGAGTACATGAACACTGAAGCTTTCTTT. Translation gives CASSEYFCGEYMNTEAFF.

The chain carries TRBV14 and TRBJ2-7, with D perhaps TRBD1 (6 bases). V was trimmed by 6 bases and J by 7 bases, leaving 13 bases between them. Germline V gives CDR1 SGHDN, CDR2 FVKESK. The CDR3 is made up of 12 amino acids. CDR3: CASSWGRGEQYF. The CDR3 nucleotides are TGTGCCAGCAGTTGGGGGCGAGGGGAGCAGTACTTC. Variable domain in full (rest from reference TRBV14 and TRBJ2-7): EAGVTQFPSHSVIEKGQTVTLRCDPISGHDNLYWYRRVMGKEIKFLLHFVKESKQDESGMPNNRFLAERTGGTYSTLKVQPAELEDSGVYFCASSWGRGEQYFGPGTRLTVT.

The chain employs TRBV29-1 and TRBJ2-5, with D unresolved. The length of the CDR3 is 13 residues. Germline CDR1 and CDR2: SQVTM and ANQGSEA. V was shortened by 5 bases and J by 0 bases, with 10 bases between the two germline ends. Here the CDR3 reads CSVRQTHQETQYF. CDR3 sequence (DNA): TGCAGCGTTCGGCAGACACACCAAGAGACCCAGTACTTC.

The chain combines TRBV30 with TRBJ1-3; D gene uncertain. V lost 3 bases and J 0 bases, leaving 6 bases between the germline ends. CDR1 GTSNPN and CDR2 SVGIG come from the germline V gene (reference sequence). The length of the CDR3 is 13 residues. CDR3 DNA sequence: TGTGCCTGGAGAGTAGCCTCTGGAAACACCATATATTTT. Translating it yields CAWRVASGNTIYF.

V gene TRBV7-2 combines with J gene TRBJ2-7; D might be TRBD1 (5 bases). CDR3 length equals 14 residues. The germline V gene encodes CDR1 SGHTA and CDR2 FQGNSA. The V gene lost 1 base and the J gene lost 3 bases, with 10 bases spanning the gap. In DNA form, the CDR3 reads TGTGCCAGCAGCTTAGTGGACAACCTCTACGAGCAGTACTTC. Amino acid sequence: CASSLVDNLYEQYF.

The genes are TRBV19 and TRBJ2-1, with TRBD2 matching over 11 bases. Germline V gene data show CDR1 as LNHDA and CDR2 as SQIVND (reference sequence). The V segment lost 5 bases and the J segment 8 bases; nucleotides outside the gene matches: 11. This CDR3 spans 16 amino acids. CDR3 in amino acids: CASSVFSGGALYEQFF. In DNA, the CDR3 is TGTGCCAGTAGTGTCTTTAGCGGGGGGGCCTTGTATGAGCAGTTCTTC.

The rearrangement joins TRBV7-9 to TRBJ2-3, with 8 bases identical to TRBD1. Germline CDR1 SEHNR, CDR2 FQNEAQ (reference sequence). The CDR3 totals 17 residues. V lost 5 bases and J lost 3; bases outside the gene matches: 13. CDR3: CASSRSFGQGLTDTQYF. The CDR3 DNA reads TGTGCCAGCAGCAGAAGCTTCGGACAGGGTTTGACAGATACGCAGTATTTT.

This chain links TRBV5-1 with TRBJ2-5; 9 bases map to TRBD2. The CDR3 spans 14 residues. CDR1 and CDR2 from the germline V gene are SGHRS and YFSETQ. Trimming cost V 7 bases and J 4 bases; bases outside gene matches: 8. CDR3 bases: TGCGCCAGCCACAGCGGGGGGTCGGCAGAGACCCAGTACTTC. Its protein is CASHSGGSAETQYF.

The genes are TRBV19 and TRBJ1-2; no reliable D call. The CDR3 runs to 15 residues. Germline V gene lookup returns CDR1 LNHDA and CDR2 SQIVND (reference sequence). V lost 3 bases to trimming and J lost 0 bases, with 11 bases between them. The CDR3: CASSMNRVTNYGYTF. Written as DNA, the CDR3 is TGTGCCAGTAGTATGAACCGAGTCACTAACTATGGCTACACCTTC.

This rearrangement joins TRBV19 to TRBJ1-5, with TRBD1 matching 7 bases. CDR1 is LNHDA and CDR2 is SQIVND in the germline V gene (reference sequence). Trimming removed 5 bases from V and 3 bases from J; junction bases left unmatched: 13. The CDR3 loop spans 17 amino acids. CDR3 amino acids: CASSGNRGLGINQPQHF. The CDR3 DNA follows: TGTGCCAGTAGTGGAAACAGGGGCCTCGGGATCAATCAGCCCCAGCATTTT.

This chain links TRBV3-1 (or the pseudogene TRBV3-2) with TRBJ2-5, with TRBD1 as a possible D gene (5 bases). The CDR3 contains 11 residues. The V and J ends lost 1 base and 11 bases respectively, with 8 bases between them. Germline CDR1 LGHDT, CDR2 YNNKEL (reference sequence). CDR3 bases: TGTGCCAGCAGCCAAGGAGCAGGGCAGTACTTC. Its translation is CASSQGAGQYF.

The CDR3 spells CASSLARRPGELFF. Here the CDR3 DNA reads TGCGCCAGCAGCTTGGCCCGGAGGCCCGGGGAGCTGTTTTTT. The genes are TRBV5-1 and TRBJ2-2, with a tentative D call TRBD2 (5 bases). Trimming took 0 bases from V and 6 from J, leaving 9 bases between them. The CDR3 length is 14 residues. Germline CDR1 reads SGHRS; CDR2 reads YFSETQ.

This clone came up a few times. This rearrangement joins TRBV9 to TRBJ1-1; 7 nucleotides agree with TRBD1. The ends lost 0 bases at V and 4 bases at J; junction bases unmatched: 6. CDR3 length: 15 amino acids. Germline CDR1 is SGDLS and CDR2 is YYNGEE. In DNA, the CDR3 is TGTGCCAGCAGCGTAGAAGGAGGGGGCGTCACTGAAGCTTTCTTT. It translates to CASSVEGGGVTEAFF. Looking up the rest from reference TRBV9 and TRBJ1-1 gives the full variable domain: DSGVTQTPKHLITATGQRVTLRCSPRSGDLSVYWYQQSLDQGLQFLIQYYNGEERAKGNILERFSAQQFPDLHSELNLSSLELGDSALYFCASSVEGGGVTEAFFGQGTRLTVV.

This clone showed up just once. CDR3 sequence reads: CASSQAPGQGNQPQHF. CDR3 nucleotides: TGTGCCAGCAGCCAAGCGCCCGGACAGGGCAATCAGCCCCAGCATTTT. The genes are TRBV4-2 and TRBJ1-5; TRBD1 agrees at 7 bases. The ends lost 1 base at V and 2 bases at J; junction bases unmatched: 5. The CDR3 contains 16 residues. The germline CDR1 and CDR2 sequences are LGHNA and YNFKEQ.

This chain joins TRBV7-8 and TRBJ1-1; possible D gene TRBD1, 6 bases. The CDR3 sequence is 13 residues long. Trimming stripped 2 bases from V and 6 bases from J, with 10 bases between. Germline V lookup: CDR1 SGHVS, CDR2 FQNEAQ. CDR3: CASSLYTGSEAFF. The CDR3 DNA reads TGTGCCAGCAGCTTATATACAGGGTCTGAAGCTTTCTTT.

CDR3 DNA sequence: TGTGCCAGCAGCTTCGGGGGTCTGACGCAGTACTTC. It is translated as CASSFGGLTQYF. The chain has TRBV7-9 and TRBJ2-7; tentative D call: TRBD2 (6 bases). Germline V gene sequence: CDR1 SEHNR, CDR2 FQNEAQ (reference sequence). The V and J ends lost 3 bases and 9 bases respectively, with 12 bases between them. The CDR3 totals 12 residues. Drawing the rest from reference TRBV7-9 and TRBJ2-7, the complete variable domain is DTGVSQNPRHKITKRGQNVTFRCDPISEHNRLYWYRQTLGQGPEFLTYFQNEAQLEKSRLLSDRFSAERPKGSFSTLEIQRTEQGDSAMYLCASSFGGLTQYFGPGTRLTVT.

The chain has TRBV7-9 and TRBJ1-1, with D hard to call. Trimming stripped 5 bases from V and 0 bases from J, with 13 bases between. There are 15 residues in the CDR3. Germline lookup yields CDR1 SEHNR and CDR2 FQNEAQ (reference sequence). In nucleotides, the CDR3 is TGTGCCAGCAGCCCCTCTCGGTCTGTGAACACTGAAGCTTTCTTT. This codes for CASSPSRSVNTEAFF.

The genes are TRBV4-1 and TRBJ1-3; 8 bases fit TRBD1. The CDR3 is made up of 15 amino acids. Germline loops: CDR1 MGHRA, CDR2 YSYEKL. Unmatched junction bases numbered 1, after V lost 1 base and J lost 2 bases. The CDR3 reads CASSQVTGAGNTIYF. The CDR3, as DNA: TGCGCCAGCAGCCAAGTGACAGGGGCTGGAAACACCATATATTTT.

This CDR3 is CASRQQSYEQYV. Written as DNA, the CDR3 is TGTGCCAGCAGACAACAGAGCTACGAGCAGTACGTC. The chain employs TRBV2 and TRBJ2-7; D uncertain. The CDR3 spans 12 residues. Germline V gene lookup returns CDR1 SNHLY and CDR2 FYNNEI. Trimming stripped 6 bases from V and 3 bases from J, with 9 bases between.